The subject of this entry is one T cell receptor beta chain. Each donor's status was that of a healthy bone marrow donor. This PCR relied on a set of 60 Vbeta primers and 13 Jbeta primers. Method: immunoSEQ multiplex PCR; TCRdb's copy keeps in-frame clones and lacks some. Here the sample spans under 150,000 clones, 75% being singletons. The sample comes from a study of cytomegalovirus exposure and HLA in healthy donors. The germline V gene encodes CDR1 MNHEY and CDR2 SVGAGI. This CDR3 region has 15 residues. With 0 bases clipped from V and 7 bases from J, the junction kept 6 bases outside the gene matches.

The rearrangement joins TRBV6-5 to TRBJ2-7, with 10 bases fitting TRBD2. This receptor was identified in a man in his thirties or forties in good health and CMV-seronegative. The sequencing sample was made of PBMCs. CDR3 sequence reads: CASSYSDPSGSEQYF. CDR3 coding DNA: TGTGCCAGCAGTTACTCAGATCCTAGCGGGAGTGAGCAGTACTTC.